This T cell receptor (beta chain) derives from a study of monozygotic twins with inflammatory bowel disease (dated by TCRdb to the late 2010s). Study-wide context: In total, 28 monozygotic twin pairs made up the full study: 19 Danish pairs, all IBD-discordant, plus nine German pairs, of which four were IBD-concordant and five were IBD-discordant. The search for disease-associated traits relied mainly on comparing IBD patients with their genetically identical healthy co-twins within discordant pairs. Each individual had, on average, about 151 000 unique TCRalpha sequences and 181 000 unique TCRbeta sequences available for analysis. The study at large found these results: Background noise and inter-individual variability may have been introduced into the repertoires by the differing immunosuppressive treatments among patients. TCRbeta repertoire diversity, by inverse Simpson index, was decreased in IBD patients compared with their healthy co-twins. Compared with healthy twins, IBD patients had fewer clonotypes in common with other individuals, a difference most pronounced in patients showing signs of disease activity. The results gave no support for a single strong signal or clonotype linked to IBD. The analysis was unable to tell apart different T cell subtypes. No difference in repertoire similarity was observed between concordant and discordant twins, possibly owing to limited statistical power.

About this clonotype itself: Its specific antigen is unknown.

Preparation of the library involved 5' RACE. Each TCR library was prepared from around 3,200 ng of total RNA. For each sample, cDNA synthesis was carried out in eight separate reactions using SMARTScribe reverse transcriptase. During cDNA synthesis, template switching was used to introduce unique molecular identifiers that contained a 6-nucleotide sample barcode. TCRalpha and TCRbeta cDNA was amplified by two nested PCRs of around 16 and 10 cycles, with bead purification after each PCR. Before amplification, the cDNA was treated with uracil DNA-glycosylase and purified using the QIAquick PCR purification kit. The second PCR added Illumina TruSeq-compatible adapters along with sample-specific barcodes. Library quality and concentration were assessed using TapeStation and Qubit, and about 5 ng of each library was pooled. The pooled libraries were sequenced with 2 x 100 bp reads and custom sequencing primers on an Illumina HiSeq2500 single-index Rapid Run. Per the source publication's procedure: MiGEC version 1.2.6 was used for UMI-based consensus assembly to correct PCR and sequencing errors. MiXCR version 2.1.1 was used to carry out V(D)J alignment, clonotype assembly and CDR3 extraction. Gene usage, clonotype sharing and MAIT/NKT TCR abundance were normalised by analysing the top 1000, 10 000 and 20 000 clonotypes per sample. Diversity was computed as the inverse Simpson index with the vegan R package after downsampling to 27 000 UMIs. Paired Mann-Whitney U tests were applied to discordant twin pairs, with Benjamini-Hochberg correction for multiple testing. TCRdb reprocessed the raw reads; every CDR3 protein sequence is a single record, and DNA is not supplied. In this record, the V and J calls reflect TCRdb's handling and not the investigators' own analysis. This specimen's table enumerates about 300,000 distinct CDR3 sequences. The top ten clonotypes cover 5% to 6% of the sample.

The CDR3 holds 12 amino acids from the cysteine to the phenylalanine. No coding sequence is recorded. CDR1 is given as SGHRS and CDR2 as YFSETQ, both from the germline V gene. From each donor, an approximately 2.4 ml peripheral blood sample was collected into PAXgene tubes and kept at -80 degrees C. Without any T cell sorting, total RNA was extracted from whole blood using the PAXgene blood miRNA kit on an automated QIAcube. Peripheral blood from monozygotic twin pairs, either concordant or discordant for inflammatory bowel disease, underwent deep TCRalpha and TCRbeta repertoire profiling that used unique molecular barcoding. For every twin pair, smoking habits were documented, and each individual was categorised as a current, former or never smoker.

Recombination connected TRBV5-1 to TRBJ2-1. This clonotype originated in a human donor with ulcerative colitis or Crohn's disease, or a healthy co-twin of an affected twin (not recorded which). Specimen: blood. The CDR3 protein: CASSLADNEQFF.